The 32 T cell receptor beta chains presented below share a single source sample, sequenced in a study of early T cells in non-severe SARS-CoV-2 infection. MiXCR, run by TCRdb on the 5' RACE reads, gives a single entry per CDR3 protein. The repertoire holds fewer than 85,000 distinct CDR3 sequences, with over 10% as singletons. The source material was whole blood. These receptors came from an adult who was a healthcare worker with PCR-confirmed SARS-CoV-2 infection or an uninfected control (not recorded which).

This clonotype was observed at least ten times. The chain carries TRBV7-9 and TRBJ2-5; 7 nucleotides agree with TRBD1. V trimming: 5 bases; J trimming: 0 bases; junction bases outside the gene matches: 3. Germline-derived CDR1 and CDR2 are SEHNR and FQNEAQ (reference sequence). The CDR3 has 14 residues. CDR3 in amino acids: CASSGTVYQETQYF. The CDR3 coding sequence is TGTGCCAGCAGCGGGACAGTGTACCAAGAGACCCAGTACTTC.

The V and J genes are TRBV5-1 and TRBJ1-1, with TRBD1 as a possible D gene (5 bases). This CDR3 comprises 15 residues. The V and J ends lost 2 bases and 5 bases respectively, with 16 bases between them. The germline CDR1 and CDR2 sequences are SGHRS and YFSETQ. Here the CDR3 DNA reads TGCGCCAGCAGCTTAGGAAGGGGAGGAGAGACTGAAGCTTTCTTT. Translation gives CASSLGRGGETEAFF.

The J gene is TRBJ2-5, the V gene TRBV3-1; TRBD1 is a possible D gene (5 bases). Trimming left V 2 bases short and J 11 bases short, with 15 bases between. In germline, CDR1 is LGHDT, CDR2 YNNKEL (reference sequence). The CDR3 sequence is 13 residues long. CDR3 nucleotide sequence: TGTGCCAGCAGCCAAAGGGGTGGTAGGGGACAGTACTTC. Protein product: CASSQRGGRGQYF.

This clonotype was seen at least ten times. V gene TRBV18 combines with J gene TRBJ2-3; no reliable D call. Germline V CDR1 and CDR2: KGHSH, LQKENI. This CDR3 is 14 amino acids long. Trimming cost V 1 base and J 2 bases, with 7 bases left between them. CDR3 protein: CASSPLPDTDTQYF. The CDR3 DNA sequence: TGTGCCAGCTCACCACTACCGGACACAGATACGCAGTATTTT.

Here the CDR3 reads CSAGLTRGGLYF. The CDR3 DNA reads TGCAGTGCTGGGCTGACTAGGGGAGGCCTGTACTTC. This sequence joins TRBV20-1 and TRBJ2-4; perhaps TRBD2 as D (6 bases). CDR1 and CDR2 from the germline V gene are DFQATT and SNEGSKA (reference sequence). The CDR3 sequence is 12 residues long. Trimming removed 5 bases from V and 15 bases from J, with 20 bases in between.

The chain links TRBV6-6 to TRBJ1-1; 8 bases are shared with TRBD1. The CDR3 totals 15 residues. The trim removed 4 bases at V and 2 bases at J, leaving 6 bases unmatched. In germline, CDR1 is MNHNY, CDR2 SVGAGI (reference sequence). In DNA, the CDR3 is TGTGCCAGCAGTTTTGACAGGGGAGGCAACACTGAAGCTTTCTTT. It specifies CASSFDRGGNTEAFF.

This clonotype was counted between two and nine times. The chain has TRBV7-9 and TRBJ2-3, with unresolved D. V lost 3 bases and J 2 bases, leaving 12 bases between the germline ends. This CDR3 is 15 amino acids long. From germline, CDR1 is SEHNR and CDR2 FQNEAQ (reference sequence). The CDR3 sequence: CASSFASTSTDTQYF. As DNA, the CDR3 is TGTGCCAGCAGCTTCGCCTCCACGTCCACAGATACGCAGTATTTT.

The chain combines TRBV4-1 with TRBJ2-5; the match to TRBD2 covers 9 bases. Germline CDR1 reads MGHRA; CDR2 reads YSYEKL. The CDR3 sequence is 19 residues long. Trimming took 4 bases from V and 1 from J; bases not matched to a gene: 16. CDR3 amino acids: CASSLPISGGLVGQETQYF. The CDR3, as DNA: TGCGCCAGCAGCCTACCTATAAGCGGGGGGTTAGTTGGCCAAGAGACCCAGTACTTC.

The chain uses TRBV6-5 and TRBJ2-3, with a weak D call TRBD1 (6 bases). The CDR3 extends over 17 amino acids. Trimming stripped 1 base from V and 1 base from J, with 15 bases between. Germline V CDR1 and CDR2: MNHEY, SVGAGI. Here the CDR3 DNA reads TGTGCCAGCAGTTACTGGTCGGATGCAGGGGGCACAGATACGCAGTATTTT. Amino acids: CASSYWSDAGGTDTQYF.

This clonotype was observed a handful of times. The chain is built from TRBV6-2 or TRBV6-3 and TRBJ2-1, with TRBD2 matching over 9 bases. Germline V lookup: CDR1 MNHEY, CDR2 SVGEGT. V shed 5 bases, J shed 7 bases, and the junction held 9 bases outside the gene matches. CDR3 size: 15 residues. The CDR3 loop reads CASSQAGGLVNEQFF. As DNA, the CDR3 is TGTGCCAGCAGTCAAGCGGGGGGCTTGGTTAATGAGCAGTTCTTC.

CDR3 residues: CASSSSINEKLFF. CDR3 nucleotide sequence: TGTGCCAGCTCCAGTTCTATTAATGAAAAACTGTTTTTT. The chain couples TRBV18 to TRBJ1-4; unclear D gene. There are 13 residues in the CDR3. Germline CDR1 reads KGHSH; CDR2 reads LQKENI. The V end lost 6 bases, the J end lost 4 bases, and 9 bases lay between the germline ends.

This chain uses TRBV7-9 with TRBJ1-4, with TRBD1 matching over 9 bases. V shed 5 bases and J 8 bases; nucleotides not matched to a gene: 3. Germline CDR1 reads SEHNR; CDR2 reads FQNEAQ (reference sequence). The CDR3 has 13 residues. The CDR3 protein is CASSGQGREKLFF. The DNA of the CDR3 is TGTGCCAGCAGCGGACAGGGGAGGGAAAAACTGTTTTTT.

V is TRBV7-9 and J is TRBJ1-6; 10 nucleotides align to TRBD1. This CDR3 region has 16 residues. CDR1 and CDR2 (germline): SEHNR, FQNEAQ (reference sequence). V was clipped by 6 bases and J by 10 bases; unmatched bases: 12. CDR3: CASSINGQGVSSPLHF. Here the CDR3 DNA reads TGTGCCAGCAGTATCAACGGACAGGGGGTATCCTCACCCCTCCACTTT.

This clonotype has only a few counts. The V and J genes are TRBV19 and TRBJ2-3; D possibly corresponds to TRBD2 (7 bases). Trimming took 10 bases from V and 4 from J, leaving 12 bases between them. Germline V gene data show CDR1 as LNHDA and CDR2 as SQIVND (reference sequence). This CDR3 is 12 amino acids long. This CDR3 is CATGRGPDTQYF. Here the CDR3 DNA reads TGTGCCACCGGGCGGGGGCCAGATACGCAGTATTTT.

The V and J genes are TRBV7-2 and TRBJ2-7; 9 nucleotides match TRBD1. Germline loops: CDR1 SGHTA, CDR2 FQGNSA. The CDR3 runs to 15 residues. Unmatched junction bases numbered 9, after V lost 4 bases and J lost 5 bases. CDR3 DNA sequence: TGTGCCAGCAGCTCCCGGGACAGGGTATTCAACGAGCAGTACTTC. Amino acid sequence: CASSSRDRVFNEQYF.

The rearrangement uses TRBV29-1 and TRBJ1-1; 9 nucleotides line up with TRBD1. Germline CDR1 reads SQVTM; CDR2 reads ANQGSEA. With V trimmed by 4 bases and J by 2 bases, 5 bases remained unmatched. The length of the CDR3 is 14 residues. CDR3 in amino acids: CSVGTGVSNTEAFF. CDR3 in DNA: TGCAGCGTTGGGACAGGGGTTTCCAACACTGAAGCTTTCTTT.

This clonotype was recorded at least ten times. V is TRBV18 and J is TRBJ2-2; the D gene is possibly TRBD2 (5 bases). CDR1 is KGHSH, CDR2 LQKENI, per germline. V was clipped by 0 bases and J by 3 bases, with 11 bases between them. This CDR3 region has 16 residues. The CDR3 loop is CASSPPEALDTGELFF. DNA of the CDR3: TGTGCCAGCTCACCACCGGAGGCGCTGGACACCGGGGAGCTGTTTTTT. The full variable domain, completed using reference TRBV18 and TRBJ2-2, is NAGVMQNPRHLVRRRGQEARLRCSPMKGHSHVYWYRQLPEEGLKFMVYLQKENIIDESGMPKERFSAEFPKEGPSILRIQQVVRGDSAAYFCASSPPEALDTGELFFGEGSRLTVL.

This clonotype occurred many times. The chain links TRBV7-2 to TRBJ1-1, with 7 bases matching TRBD1. This CDR3 is built from 15 residues. Germline values: CDR1 SGHTA, CDR2 FQGNSA. V shed 6 bases, J shed 0 bases, and the junction held 7 bases outside the gene matches. The DNA of the CDR3 is TGTGCCAGCAGGGAAAACAGGGGAATGAACACTGAAGCTTTCTTT. Its translation: CASRENRGMNTEAFF.

In this sample, this clonotype turned up many times. This chain uses TRBV7-3 with TRBJ2-1, with 8 bases identical to TRBD2. This CDR3 comprises 14 residues. The V segment lost 6 bases and the J segment 6 bases; nucleotides outside the gene matches: 7. The germline V gene encodes CDR1 SGHTA and CDR2 FQGTGA. For the CDR3, the DNA is TGTGCCAGCAGTACGGGACTAGTCTCCAATGAGCAGTTCTTC. Its protein product is CASSTGLVSNEQFF.

The chain uses TRBV9 and TRBJ2-3; D is perhaps TRBD1 or TRBD2 (5 bases each). Germline values: CDR1 SGDLS, CDR2 YYNGEE. V was shortened by 0 bases and J by 13 bases, with 21 bases between the two germline ends. The CDR3 totals 15 residues. The CDR3 loop reads CASSVDSNRALGEYF. The CDR3 DNA sequence: TGTGCCAGCAGCGTAGATTCAAACCGGGCCCTGGGGGAGTATTTT.

This clonotype was found a few times. V usage is TRBV11-2 and J usage is TRBJ2-1; no clear D. Germline CDR1 reads SGHAT; CDR2 reads FQNNGV. The CDR3 is made up of 17 amino acids. V gave up 0 bases and J gave up 1 base, with 13 bases separating them. Here the CDR3 reads CASSLDMATSSYNEQFF. CDR3 coding DNA: TGTGCCAGCAGCTTAGATATGGCGACTTCTTCCTACAATGAGCAGTTCTTC.

In its sample, this clonotype was seen a few times. The chain links TRBV7-9 to TRBJ1-1, with D hard to call. CDR1 is SEHNR, CDR2 FQNEAQ, per germline (reference sequence). This CDR3 has 13 residues. V lost 4 bases to trimming and J lost 0 bases, with 6 bases between them. CDR3 sequence: CASSSQMNTEAFF. For the CDR3, the DNA is TGTGCCAGCAGCTCCCAAATGAACACTGAAGCTTTCTTT.

This clonotype was observed many times. This chain connects TRBV9 to TRBJ2-1; 8 nucleotides line up with TRBD2. V lost 0 bases to trimming and J lost 6 bases; unmatched junction nucleotides: 5. The CDR3 sequence is 15 residues long. Germline CDR1 is SGDLS and CDR2 is YYNGEE. The CDR3 loop is CASSVGGGPGNEQFF. CDR3 DNA sequence: TGTGCCAGCAGCGTAGGCGGGGGGCCCGGCAATGAGCAGTTCTTC.

This clonotype was counted ten times or more. The chain is built from TRBV29-1 and TRBJ2-3; TRBD2 aligns across 14 bases. The germline V gene encodes CDR1 SQVTM and CDR2 ANQGSEA. V lost 6 bases to trimming and J lost 5 bases; unmatched junction nucleotides: 4. This CDR3 has 14 amino acids. CDR3 nucleotides: TGCAGCGTCGTAGGACTAGCGGGAGGAGATACGCAGTATTTT. This sequence encodes CSVVGLAGGDTQYF.

Ten or more counts support this clonotype. The V gene is TRBV11-2, the J gene TRBJ2-5; 9 nucleotides align to TRBD2. CDR1 is SGHAT and CDR2 is FQNNGV in the germline V gene. J lost 1 base, V lost 6 bases, and 12 bases had no gene match. The CDR3 spans 17 residues. For the CDR3, the DNA is TGTGCCAGCAGTTCGCCTAGGGGAGCGGGGGGCCAAGAGACCCAGTACTTC. Its protein is CASSSPRGAGGQETQYF.

This clonotype was seen more than once but under ten times. This chain links TRBV3-1 with TRBJ2-2; D not resolved. Germline V gives CDR1 LGHDT, CDR2 YNNKEL (reference sequence). Trimming stripped 1 base from V and 0 bases from J, with 6 bases between. CDR3 length equals 15 residues. In DNA, the CDR3 is TGTGCCAGCAGCCAAGCTGGGGCGAACACCGGGGAGCTGTTTTTT. Translation: CASSQAGANTGELFF.

This clonotype was found a few times. The chain links TRBV29-1 to TRBJ2-5; D unclear. Per the germline V gene, CDR1 is SQVTM and CDR2 is ANQGSEA. V was cut by 3 bases and J by 2 bases, with 7 bases left in between. The CDR3 spans 12 residues. The CDR3 bases are TGCAGCGTTGACAGGCTGCAAGAGACCCAGTACTTC. Protein sequence: CSVDRLQETQYF.

The chain links TRBV29-1 to TRBJ1-2; no clear D gene. Trimming left V 5 bases short and J 8 bases short, with 12 bases between. This CDR3 has 11 amino acids. From germline, CDR1 is SQVTM and CDR2 ANQGSEA. DNA of the CDR3: TGCAGCGTTCCCGCCCCCTACGGCTACACCTTC. This codes for CSVPAPYGYTF.

This chain uses TRBV12-3 or TRBV12-4 with TRBJ2-5; unclear D gene. V lost 3 bases to trimming and J lost 7 bases, with 12 bases between them. The CDR3 totals 13 residues. CDR3 region: CASSLLGMATQYF. CDR3 nucleotide sequence: TGTGCCAGCAGTTTGTTGGGGATGGCGACCCAGTACTTC.

This clonotype was detected a few times. The chain couples TRBV7-9 to TRBJ1-2; D unresolved. This CDR3 has 13 amino acids. V was pared by 1 base and J by 4 bases, with 7 bases between. Looked up from germline, CDR1 is SEHNR and CDR2 is FQNEAQ (reference sequence). The chain's CDR3 is CASSLGSFYGYTF. The CDR3, as DNA: TGTGCCAGCAGCTTAGGCAGCTTCTATGGCTACACCTTC.

The J gene is TRBJ2-3, the V gene TRBV5-5; D gene unclear. This CDR3 is 15 amino acids long. Per the germline V gene, CDR1 is SGHKS and CDR2 is YYEKEE (reference sequence). V lost 0 bases, J lost 10 bases, and 18 bases lay in between. CDR3 in amino acids: CASSLGRRLISPQYF. CDR3 nucleotides: TGTGCCAGCAGCTTGGGTCGTCGGCTTATTAGTCCGCAGTATTTT.

This clonotype was seen only a few times. This sequence joins TRBV5-1 and TRBJ2-1, with D perhaps matching TRBD1 (6 bases). From germline, CDR1 is SGHRS and CDR2 YFSETQ. The V end was cut by 2 bases, the J end by 9 bases, with 12 bases between. The CDR3 covers 13 residues. The CDR3 region is CASSFNQGIEQFF. DNA for the CDR3: TGCGCCAGCAGCTTCAATCAGGGGATTGAGCAGTTCTTC. The whole variable domain, remainder taken from reference TRBV5-1 and TRBJ2-1, is KAGVTQTPRYLIKTRGQQVTLSCSPISGHRSVSWYQQTPGQGLQFLFEYFSETQRNKGNFPGRFSGRQFSNSRSEMNVSTLELGDSALYLCASSFNQGIEQFFGPGTRLTVL.